These 5 T cell receptor beta chains came from one sample sequenced in a study of read filtering for tumor transcriptome and immune sequencing. From around 440 ng of RNA, a library with molecular barcoded alpha/delta and beta/gamma adaptors was made. In TCRdb, the reads were re-called with MiXCR into one record per CDR3 protein. The sample shows about 5,800 distinct CDR3 sequences, about 20% of them seen only once. Sequencing was done on a sample of a population of CD138-negative cells sorted from bone marrow. The origin of the receptors is a donor at least 40 years old with multiple myeloma.

In this sample, this clonotype is medium-sized. This chain uses TRBV28 with TRBJ2-7; D is ambiguous. The germline gives CDR1 MDHEN, CDR2 SYDVKM. The length of the CDR3 is 14 residues. V lost 2 bases to trimming and J lost 6 bases, with 14 bases between them. CDR3 DNA: TGTGCCAGCAGTTTACGTGACACTTGGCGCGAGCAGTACTTC. This codes for CASSLRDTWREQYF.

This clonotype was picked up many times. This rearrangement joins TRBV20-1 to TRBJ1-2, with D unclear. V was cut by 6 bases and J by 3 bases, with 8 bases left in between. The CDR3 length is 11 residues. CDR1 DFQATT and CDR2 SNEGSKA come from the germline V gene (reference sequence). The CDR3 bases are TGCAGTGCCGAGGCTTACTATGGCTACACCTTC. Translation gives CSAEAYYGYTF.

In this sample, this clonotype is medium-sized. The chain links TRBV28 to TRBJ1-1; D remains unclear. The length of the CDR3 is 14 residues. Trimming took off 6 bases at V and 0 bases at J, with 11 bases between the two ends. CDR1 MDHEN and CDR2 SYDVKM come from the germline V gene. The CDR3: CASSRGGVNTEAFF. Written as DNA, the CDR3 is TGTGCCAGCAGCCGAGGTGGGGTGAACACTGAAGCTTTCTTT.

The sample holds many counts of this clonotype. Germline is not matched at one junction end, which may reflect a read error. The rearrangement uses TRBV27 and TRBJ1-1; 10 bases fit TRBD1. In germline, CDR1 is MNHEY, CDR2 SMNVEV (reference sequence). The CDR3 is 20 amino acids. Here the CDR3 DNA reads TGTGCCAGCAACGTCATTGGGATACTGGACAGGGGGATGGTGAACACTGAAGCTTTCTTC. Translated: CASNVIGILDRGMVNTEAFF.

This clonotype has a count of ten or more. The rearrangement joins TRBV29-1 to TRBJ1-2; 7 nucleotides align to TRBD1. Unmatched junction bases numbered 3, after V lost 7 bases and J lost 7 bases. This CDR3 comprises 10 residues. Germline CDR1 reads SQVTM; CDR2 reads ANQGSEA. The CDR3 loop is CSAAGGGYTF. DNA for the CDR3: TGCAGCGCTGCAGGGGGTGGCTACACCTTC.